Sequencing of this TCR beta chain was carried out in a study of CD8+ T cells in alopecia areata. Study-level background: Transfer of skin from roughly 6-12-month-old C3H/HeJ graft donors with spontaneous alopecia was made to roughly 6-11-week-old female C3H/HeJ mice.

As to this clone: The antigen remains undetermined. Mouse gene names and germline throughout. The sequenced fragment ends 4 residues before the CDR3 boundary, so the rest is inferred from the germline J gene.

The V gene end was trimmed by 0 bases and the J gene end by 2 bases; junction bases not matched to a gene: 6. The CDR3 spans 17 residues. Per the germline V gene, CDR1 is NSQYPW and CDR2 is LRSPGD (reference sequence). Study-wide results and caveats: Scalp samples also yield sequences from resident alphabeta T cells of normal skin.

Investigators isolated RNA and reverse transcribed it into cDNA to act as the sequencing template. The protocol was immunoSEQ multiplex PCR, while the TCRdb copy is restricted to in-frame clones and leaves out a portion. Listed for the sample are roughly 110,000 clones, none seen a single time. This chain uses TRBV1 with TRBJ2-1, with 8 bases that match TRBD2. The receptor was isolated from a C3H/HeJ mouse with alopecia areata. This mouse strain has H2-k as its MHC haplotype. The sequenced sample was lesional skin. The CDR3 sequence: CTCSAEYLGGDYAEQFF. CDR3 DNA (partial): TGCACCTGCAGTGCAGAGTACCTGGGGGGCGACTATGCT.